These T cell receptor beta chains were read from a single sample in a study of T cells after yellow fever vaccination. TCRdb passed the 5' RACE reads through MiXCR, listing each CDR3 protein once. This sample yields approximately 250,000 distinct CDR3 sequences, of which approximately 6.7% are seen a single time; around 1% belongs to the top ten. The material sequenced was CD4+ T cells sorted from PBMCs, taken on the day of the yellow fever booster vaccination. The receptors originated from a man younger than 40 who received the YFV17D yellow fever vaccine. CDR3s include the opening cysteine and the closing phenylalanine or tryptophan. A D gene is named only where the DNA matches it firmly. A row's size may be missing; if present it is once, few, many or a size class.

j_gene: TRBJ2-7; len: 13; d_gene: -; v_gene: TRBV7-2; abundance: many; CDR3aa: CASSFRESYEQYF; CDR3nt: TGTGCCAGCAGCTTTCGGGAGAGCTATGAGCAGTACTTC
j_gene: TRBJ2-7; len: 14; d_gene: -; v_gene: TRBV12-3/TRBV12-4; abundance: many; CDR3aa: CASSLTSKSYEQYF; CDR3nt: TGTGCCAGCAGTTTAACTTCTAAGAGCTACGAGCAGTACTTC
j_gene: TRBJ1-3; len: 17; d_gene: -; v_gene: TRBV7-9; abundance: few; CDR3aa: CASSWVVGTPSGNTIYF; CDR3nt: TGTGCCAGCAGCTGGGTGGTGGGGACCCCCTCTGGAAACACCATATATTTT
j_gene: TRBJ2-7; len: 15; d_gene: TRBD2; v_gene: TRBV20-1; abundance: few; CDR3aa: CSARDRLAGGYEQYF; CDR3nt: TGCAGTGCTAGAGATCGACTAGCGGGAGGCTACGAGCAGTACTTC
j_gene: TRBJ2-2; len: 14; d_gene: -; v_gene: TRBV4-3; abundance: many; CDR3aa: CASSRSGGTGELFF; CDR3nt: TGCGCCAGCAGCCGCTCGGGTGGGACCGGGGAGCTGTTTTTT
j_gene: TRBJ2-3; len: 17; d_gene: TRBD2; v_gene: TRBV7-2; abundance: many; CDR3aa: CASSPPTSGRASDTQYF; CDR3nt: TGTGCCAGCAGCCCACCTACTAGCGGGAGGGCCTCGGATACGCAGTATTTT
j_gene: TRBJ2-1; len: 16; d_gene: TRBD1; v_gene: TRBV24-1; abundance: few; CDR3aa: CATSDPGTGTPNEQFF; CDR3nt: TGTGCCACCAGTGACCCCGGGACAGGGACGCCCAATGAGCAGTTCTTC
j_gene: TRBJ2-3; len: 14; d_gene: TRBD2; v_gene: TRBV28; abundance: -; CDR3aa: CASRLAGVTDTQYF; CDR3nt: TGTGCCAGCAGACTAGCGGGGGTCACAGATACGCAGTATTTT
j_gene: TRBJ1-1; len: 12; d_gene: -; v_gene: TRBV28; abundance: -; CDR3aa: CASSLRAPGAFF; CDR3nt: TGTGCCAGCAGTCTCCGGGCCCCAGGGGCTTTCTTT
j_gene: TRBJ2-2; len: 15; d_gene: -; v_gene: TRBV5-1; abundance: -; CDR3aa: CASSGQKLNTGELFF; CDR3nt: TGCGCCAGCAGTGGACAGAAACTGAACACCGGGGAGCTGTTTTTT
j_gene: TRBJ2-2; len: 13; d_gene: -; v_gene: TRBV20-1; abundance: few; CDR3aa: CSARNSNTGELFF; CDR3nt: TGCAGTGCTAGAAACTCCAACACCGGGGAGCTGTTTTTT
j_gene: TRBJ2-7; len: 17; d_gene: TRBD2; v_gene: TRBV27; abundance: -; CDR3aa: CASSITSGASSSYEQYF; CDR3nt: TGTGCCAGCAGTATCACTAGCGGGGCGTCCAGCTCCTACGAGCAGTACTTC
j_gene: TRBJ2-1; len: 14; d_gene: -; v_gene: TRBV5-6; abundance: many; CDR3aa: CASSAGGANNEQFF; CDR3nt: TGTGCCAGCAGCGCGGGCGGGGCAAACAATGAGCAGTTCTTC
j_gene: TRBJ2-5; len: 16; d_gene: TRBD1; v_gene: TRBV7-9; abundance: many; CDR3aa: CASSPPVRQGKETQYF; CDR3nt: TGTGCCAGCAGCCCCCCGGTGAGACAGGGGAAAGAGACCCAGTACTTC
j_gene: TRBJ2-7; len: 16; d_gene: TRBD2; v_gene: TRBV12-3/TRBV12-4; abundance: few; CDR3aa: CASTLGLAGSTYEQYF; CDR3nt: TGTGCCAGCACCCTCGGGCTAGCGGGAAGTACCTACGAGCAGTACTTC
j_gene: TRBJ2-2; len: 16; d_gene: TRBD2; v_gene: TRBV18; abundance: -; CDR3aa: CASSPAGEGNTGELFF; CDR3nt: TGTGCCAGCTCACCCGCGGGAGAGGGGAACACCGGGGAGCTGTTTTTT
j_gene: TRBJ1-1; len: 14; d_gene: -; v_gene: TRBV7-2; abundance: many; CDR3aa: CASSFGTQNTEAFF; CDR3nt: TGTGCCAGCAGCTTCGGCACACAGAACACTGAAGCTTTCTTT
j_gene: TRBJ1-1; len: 12; d_gene: -; v_gene: TRBV29-1; abundance: many; CDR3aa: CSVAGRGREAFF; CDR3nt: TGCAGCGTTGCGGGCAGGGGACGAGAAGCTTTCTTT
j_gene: TRBJ2-1; len: 14; d_gene: TRBD2; v_gene: TRBV7-9; abundance: many; CDR3aa: CASSDRDYGDEQFF; CDR3nt: TGTGCCAGCAGCGACCGGGACTACGGCGATGAGCAGTTCTTC
j_gene: TRBJ2-2; len: 16; d_gene: -; v_gene: TRBV27; abundance: many; CDR3aa: CASSSPGTGNTGELFF; CDR3nt: TGTGCCAGCAGTTCACCCGGGACGGGGAACACCGGGGAGCTGTTTTTT
j_gene: TRBJ1-3; len: 15; d_gene: -; v_gene: TRBV30; abundance: -; CDR3aa: CAGQDYGSSGNTIYF; CDR3nt: TGTGCCGGACAAGATTACGGGAGCTCTGGAAACACCATATATTTT